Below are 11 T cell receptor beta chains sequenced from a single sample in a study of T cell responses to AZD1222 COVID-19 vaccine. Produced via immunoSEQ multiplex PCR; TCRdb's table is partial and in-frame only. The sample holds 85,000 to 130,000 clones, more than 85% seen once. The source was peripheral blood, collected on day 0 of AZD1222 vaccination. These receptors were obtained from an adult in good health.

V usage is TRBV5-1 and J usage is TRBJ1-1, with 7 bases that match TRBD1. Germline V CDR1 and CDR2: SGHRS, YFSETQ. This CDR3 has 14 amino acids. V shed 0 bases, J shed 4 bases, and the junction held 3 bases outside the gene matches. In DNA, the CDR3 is TGCGCCAGCAGCTTGGTACAGGGGACCACTGAAGCTTTCTTT. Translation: CASSLVQGTTEAFF.

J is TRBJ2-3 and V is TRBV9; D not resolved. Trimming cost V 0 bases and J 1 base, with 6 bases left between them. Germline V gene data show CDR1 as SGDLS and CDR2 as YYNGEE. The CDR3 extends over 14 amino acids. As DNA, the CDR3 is TGTGCCAGCAGCGTAGATCAGGGCACAGATACGCAGTATTTT. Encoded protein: CASSVDQGTDTQYF.

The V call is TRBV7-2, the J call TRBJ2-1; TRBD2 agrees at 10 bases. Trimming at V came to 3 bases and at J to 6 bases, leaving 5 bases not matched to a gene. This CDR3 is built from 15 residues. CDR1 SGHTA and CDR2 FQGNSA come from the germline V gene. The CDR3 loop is CASSLGLARANEQFF. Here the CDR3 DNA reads TGTGCCAGCAGCTTGGGACTAGCGAGGGCCAATGAGCAGTTCTTC. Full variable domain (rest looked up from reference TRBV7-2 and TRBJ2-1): GAGVSQSPSNKVTEKGKDVELRCDPISGHTALYWYRQSLGQGLEFLIYFQGNSAPDKSGLPSDRFSAERTGGSVSTLTIQRTQQEDSAVYLCASSLGLARANEQFFGPGTRLTVL.

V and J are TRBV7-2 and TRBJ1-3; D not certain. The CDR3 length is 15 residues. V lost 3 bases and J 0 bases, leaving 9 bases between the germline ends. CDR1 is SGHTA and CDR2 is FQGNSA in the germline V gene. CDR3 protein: CASSLGGNSGNTIYF. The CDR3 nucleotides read TGTGCCAGCAGCTTGGGAGGGAACTCTGGAAACACCATATATTTT.

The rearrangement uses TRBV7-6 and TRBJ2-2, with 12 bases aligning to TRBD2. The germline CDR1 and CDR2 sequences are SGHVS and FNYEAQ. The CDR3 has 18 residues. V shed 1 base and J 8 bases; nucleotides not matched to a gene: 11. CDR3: CASSLGLLAGGPVGELFF. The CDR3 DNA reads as TGTGCCAGCAGCTTAGGTCTCCTAGCGGGAGGGCCAGTAGGGGAGCTGTTTTTT.

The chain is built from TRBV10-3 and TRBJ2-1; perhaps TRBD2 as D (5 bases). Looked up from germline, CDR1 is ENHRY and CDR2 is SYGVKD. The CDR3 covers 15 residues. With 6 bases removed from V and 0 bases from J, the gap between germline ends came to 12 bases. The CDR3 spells CAIRRPGSSYNEQFF. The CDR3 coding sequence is TGTGCCATCAGGAGACCGGGGAGCTCCTACAATGAGCAGTTCTTC.

CDR3 sequence: CASSQGGFYEQYF. The CDR3 DNA reads as TGTGCCAGCAGCCAAGGTGGCTTCTACGAGCAGTACTTC. This chain connects TRBV14 to TRBJ2-7; D unclear. V was cut by 1 base and J by 3 bases, with 7 bases left in between. Germline CDR1 SGHDN, CDR2 FVKESK. CDR3 length: 13 amino acids. Drawing the rest from reference TRBV14 and TRBJ2-7, the complete variable domain is EAGVTQFPSHSVIEKGQTVTLRCDPISGHDNLYWYRRVMGKEIKFLLHFVKESKQDESGMPNNRFLAERTGGTYSTLKVQPAELEDSGVYFCASSQGGFYEQYFGPGTRLTVT.

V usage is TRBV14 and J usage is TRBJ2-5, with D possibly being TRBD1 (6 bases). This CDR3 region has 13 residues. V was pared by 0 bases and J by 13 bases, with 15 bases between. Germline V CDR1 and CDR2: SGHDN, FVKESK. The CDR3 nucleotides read TGTGCCAGCAGCCAAGATCTCAGGGGTCCTCTGTACTTC. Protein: CASSQDLRGPLYF.

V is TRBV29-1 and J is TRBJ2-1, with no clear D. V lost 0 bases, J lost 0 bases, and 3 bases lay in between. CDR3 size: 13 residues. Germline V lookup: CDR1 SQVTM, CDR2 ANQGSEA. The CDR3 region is CSVEDSSYNEQFF. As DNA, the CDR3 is TGCAGCGTTGAAGATAGCTCCTACAATGAGCAGTTCTTC.

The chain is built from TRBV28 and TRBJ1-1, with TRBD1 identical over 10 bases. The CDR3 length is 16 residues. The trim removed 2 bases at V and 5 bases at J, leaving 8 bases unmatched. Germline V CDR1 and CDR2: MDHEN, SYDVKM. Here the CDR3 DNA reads TGTGCCAGCAGTTTAGGGGGACAGGGGATAGCGACTGAAGCTTTCTTT. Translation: CASSLGGQGIATEAFF.

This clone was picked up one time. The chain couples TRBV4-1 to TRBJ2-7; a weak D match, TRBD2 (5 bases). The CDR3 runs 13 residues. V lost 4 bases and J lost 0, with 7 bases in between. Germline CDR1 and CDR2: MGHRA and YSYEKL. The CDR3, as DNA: TGCGCCAGCAGCCTCACTAGCTCCTACGAGCAGTACTTC. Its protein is CASSLTSSYEQYF.